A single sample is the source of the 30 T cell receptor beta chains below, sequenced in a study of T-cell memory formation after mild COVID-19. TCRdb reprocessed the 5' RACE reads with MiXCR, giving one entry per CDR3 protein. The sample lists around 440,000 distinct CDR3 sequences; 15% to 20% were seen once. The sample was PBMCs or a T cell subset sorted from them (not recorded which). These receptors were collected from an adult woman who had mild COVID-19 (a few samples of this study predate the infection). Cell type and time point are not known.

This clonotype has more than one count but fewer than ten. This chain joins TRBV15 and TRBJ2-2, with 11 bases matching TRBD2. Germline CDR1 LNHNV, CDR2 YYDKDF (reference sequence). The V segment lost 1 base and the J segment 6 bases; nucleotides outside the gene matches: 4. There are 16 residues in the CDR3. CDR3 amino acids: CATSRVSGGAAGELFF. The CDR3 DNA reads TGTGCCACCAGCAGAGTTAGCGGGGGGGCCGCCGGGGAGCTGTTTTTT.

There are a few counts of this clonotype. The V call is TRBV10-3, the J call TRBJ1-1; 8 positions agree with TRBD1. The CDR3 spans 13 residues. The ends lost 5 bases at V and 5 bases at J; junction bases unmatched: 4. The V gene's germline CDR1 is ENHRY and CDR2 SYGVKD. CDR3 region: CAISLQGVTEAFF. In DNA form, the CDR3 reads TGTGCCATCAGTTTACAGGGGGTTACTGAAGCTTTCTTT.

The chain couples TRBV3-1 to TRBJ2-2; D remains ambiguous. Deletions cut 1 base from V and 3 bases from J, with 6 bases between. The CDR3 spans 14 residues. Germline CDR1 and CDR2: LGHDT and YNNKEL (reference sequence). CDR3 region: CASSQVRYTGELFF. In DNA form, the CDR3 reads TGTGCCAGCAGCCAAGTTAGATACACCGGGGAGCTGTTTTTT.

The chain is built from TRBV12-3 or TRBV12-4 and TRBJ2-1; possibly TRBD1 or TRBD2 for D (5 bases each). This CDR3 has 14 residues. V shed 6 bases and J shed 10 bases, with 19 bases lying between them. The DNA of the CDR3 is TGTGCCAGCAGCCCGGGACCCGCCCTCAAGGAGCAGTTCTTC. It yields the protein CASSPGPALKEQFF.

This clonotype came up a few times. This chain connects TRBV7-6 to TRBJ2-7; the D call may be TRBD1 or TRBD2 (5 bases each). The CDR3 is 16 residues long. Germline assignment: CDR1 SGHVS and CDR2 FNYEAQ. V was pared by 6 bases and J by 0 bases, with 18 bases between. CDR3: CASSQSWDGPSYEQYF. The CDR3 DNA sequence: TGTGCCAGCAGTCAATCGTGGGACGGACCCTCCTACGAGCAGTACTTC.

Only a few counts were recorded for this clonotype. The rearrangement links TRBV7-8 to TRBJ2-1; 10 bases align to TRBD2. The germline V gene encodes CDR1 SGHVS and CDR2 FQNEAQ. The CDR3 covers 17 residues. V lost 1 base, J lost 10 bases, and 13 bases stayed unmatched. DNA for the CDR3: TGTGCCAGCAGCTTAGGTAGAAGCGGGAGGGTCACGGCCGAGCAGTTCTTC. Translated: CASSLGRSGRVTAEQFF.

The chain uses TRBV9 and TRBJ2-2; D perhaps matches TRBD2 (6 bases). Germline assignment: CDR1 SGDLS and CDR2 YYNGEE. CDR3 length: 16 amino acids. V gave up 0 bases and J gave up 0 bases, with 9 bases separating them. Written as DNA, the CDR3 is TGTGCCAGCAGCGTAGGGGGGGACGCGAACACCGGGGAGCTGTTTTTT. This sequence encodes CASSVGGDANTGELFF.

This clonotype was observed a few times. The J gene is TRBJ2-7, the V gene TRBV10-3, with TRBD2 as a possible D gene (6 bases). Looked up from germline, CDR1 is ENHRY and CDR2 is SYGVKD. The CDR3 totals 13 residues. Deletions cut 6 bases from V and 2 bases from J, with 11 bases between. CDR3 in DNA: TGTGCCATCAGGCCGGGACTGACCTACGAGCAGTACTTC. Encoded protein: CAIRPGLTYEQYF.

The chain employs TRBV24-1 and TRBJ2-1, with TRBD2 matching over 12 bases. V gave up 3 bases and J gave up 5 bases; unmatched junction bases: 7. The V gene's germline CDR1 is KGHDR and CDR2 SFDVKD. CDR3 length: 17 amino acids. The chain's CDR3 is CATSDQGLAGCNNEQFF. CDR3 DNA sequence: TGTGCCACCAGTGATCAAGGACTAGCGGGATGTAACAATGAGCAGTTCTTC.

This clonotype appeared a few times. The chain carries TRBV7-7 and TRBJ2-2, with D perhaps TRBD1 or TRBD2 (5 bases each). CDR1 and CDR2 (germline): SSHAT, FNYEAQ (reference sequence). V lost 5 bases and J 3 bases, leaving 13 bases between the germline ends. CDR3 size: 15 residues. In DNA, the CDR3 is TGTGCCAGCAGCGTTGCCGGGACGCACACCGGGGAGCTGTTTTTT. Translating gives CASSVAGTHTGELFF.

CDR3 sequence (DNA): TGTGCCAGCAGCGTAGGGACTAGCGGGAGGAGCTCCTACGAGCAGTACTTC. Translated: CASSVGTSGRSSYEQYF. The chain couples TRBV9 to TRBJ2-7, with TRBD2 matching 14 bases. The germline gives CDR1 SGDLS, CDR2 YYNGEE. This CDR3 has 17 residues. With 0 bases clipped from V and 0 bases from J, the junction kept 2 bases outside the gene matches. The full variable domain, completed using reference TRBV9 and TRBJ2-7, is DSGVTQTPKHLITATGQRVTLRCSPRSGDLSVYWYQQSLDQGLQFLIQYYNGEERAKGNILERFSAQQFPDLHSELNLSSLELGDSALYFCASSVGTSGRSSYEQYFGPGTRLTVT.

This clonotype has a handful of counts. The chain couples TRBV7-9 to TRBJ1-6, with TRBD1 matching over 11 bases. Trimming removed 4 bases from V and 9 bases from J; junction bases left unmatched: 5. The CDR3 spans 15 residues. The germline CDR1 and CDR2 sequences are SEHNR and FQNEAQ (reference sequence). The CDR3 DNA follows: TGTGCCAGCAGCTCAACCGGGACAGGGGGTTCACCCCTCCACTTT. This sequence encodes CASSSTGTGGSPLHF. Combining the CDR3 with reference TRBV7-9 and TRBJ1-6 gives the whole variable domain DTGVSQNPRHKITKRGQNVTFRCDPISEHNRLYWYRQTLGQGPEFLTYFQNEAQLEKSRLLSDRFSAERPKGSFSTLEIQRTEQGDSAMYLCASSSTGTGGSPLHFGNGTRLTVT.

The CDR3, as DNA: TGTGCCAGCAGCTTATGCATTTTAAACAGGGGGATTCGAGTTTGTCAGCCCCAGCATTTT. Translated: CASSLCILNRGIRVCQPQHF. The chain recombines TRBV7-8 with TRBJ1-5; 8 bases align to TRBD1. V gave up 2 bases and J gave up 6 bases; unmatched junction bases: 21. In germline, CDR1 is SGHVS, CDR2 FQNEAQ. The CDR3 is 20 amino acids. Looking up the rest from reference TRBV7-8 and TRBJ1-5 gives the full variable domain: GAGVSQSPRYKVAKRGQDVALRCDPISGHVSLFWYQQALGQGPEFLTYFQNEAQLDKSGLPSDRFFAERPEGSVSTLKIQRTQQEDSAVYLCASSLCILNRGIRVCQPQHFGDGTRLSIL.

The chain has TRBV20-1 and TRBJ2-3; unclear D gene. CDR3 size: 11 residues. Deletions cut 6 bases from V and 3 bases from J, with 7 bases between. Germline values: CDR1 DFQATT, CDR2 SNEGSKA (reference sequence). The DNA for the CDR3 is TGCAGTGCCTTACGGACAGATACGCAGTATTTT. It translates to CSALRTDTQYF.

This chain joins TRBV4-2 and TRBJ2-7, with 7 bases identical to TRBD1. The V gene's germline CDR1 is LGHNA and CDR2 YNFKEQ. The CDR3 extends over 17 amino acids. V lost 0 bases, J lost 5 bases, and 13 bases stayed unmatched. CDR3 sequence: CASSQEAGWDRGHEQYF. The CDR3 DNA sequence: TGTGCCAGCAGCCAAGAGGCGGGTTGGGACAGAGGTCACGAGCAGTACTTC.

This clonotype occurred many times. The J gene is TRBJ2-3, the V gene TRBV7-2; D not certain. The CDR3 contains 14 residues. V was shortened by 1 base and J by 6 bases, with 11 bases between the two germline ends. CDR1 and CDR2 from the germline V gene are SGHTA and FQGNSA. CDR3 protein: CASSLGLGWDTQYF. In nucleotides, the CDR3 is TGTGCCAGCAGCTTAGGCTTGGGGTGGGATACGCAGTATTTT.

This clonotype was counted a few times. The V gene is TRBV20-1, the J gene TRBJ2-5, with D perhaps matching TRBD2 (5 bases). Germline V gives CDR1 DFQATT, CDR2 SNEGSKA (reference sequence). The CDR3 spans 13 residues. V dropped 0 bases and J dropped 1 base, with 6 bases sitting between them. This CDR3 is CSARDGSQETQYF. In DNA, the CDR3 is TGCAGTGCTAGAGATGGGAGCCAAGAGACCCAGTACTTC.

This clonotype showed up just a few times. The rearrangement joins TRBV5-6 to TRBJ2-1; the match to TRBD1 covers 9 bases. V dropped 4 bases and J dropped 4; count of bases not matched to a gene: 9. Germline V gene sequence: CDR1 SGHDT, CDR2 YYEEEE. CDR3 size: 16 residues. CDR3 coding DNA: TGTGCCAGCAGCGTAACAGGGGGCTGGGGATACAATGAGCAGTTCTTC. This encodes CASSVTGGWGYNEQFF.

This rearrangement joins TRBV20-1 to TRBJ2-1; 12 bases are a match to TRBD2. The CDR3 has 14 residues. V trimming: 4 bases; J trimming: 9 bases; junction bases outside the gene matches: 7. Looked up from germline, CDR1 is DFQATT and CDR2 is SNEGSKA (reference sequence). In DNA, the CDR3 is TGCAGTGCTAATCTAGCGGGAGGGCCCGGTGAGCAGTTCTTC. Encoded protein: CSANLAGGPGEQFF.

CDR3 region: CASSQDSGIPEQFF. DNA for the CDR3: TGCGCCAGCAGCCAAGATTCAGGGATCCCTGAGCAGTTCTTC. This rearrangement joins TRBV4-3 to TRBJ2-1, with D perhaps TRBD1 (5 bases). V was trimmed by 0 bases and J by 9 bases, leaving 12 bases between them. Germline-derived CDR1 and CDR2 are LGHNA and YSLEER. This CDR3 spans 14 amino acids.

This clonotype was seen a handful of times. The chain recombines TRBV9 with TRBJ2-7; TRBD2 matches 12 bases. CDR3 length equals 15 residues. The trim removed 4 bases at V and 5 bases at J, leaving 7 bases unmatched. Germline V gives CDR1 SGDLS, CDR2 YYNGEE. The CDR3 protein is CASSTRLAGVNEQYF. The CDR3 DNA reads TGTGCCAGCAGCACTCGACTAGCGGGAGTAAACGAGCAGTACTTC.

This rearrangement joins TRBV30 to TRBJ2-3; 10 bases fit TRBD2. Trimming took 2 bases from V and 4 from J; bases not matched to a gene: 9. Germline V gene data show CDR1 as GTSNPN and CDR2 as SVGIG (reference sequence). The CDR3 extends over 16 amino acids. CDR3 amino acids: CAWSILQSGGADTQYF. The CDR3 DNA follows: TGTGCCTGGAGTATCTTGCAGAGCGGGGGGGCAGATACGCAGTATTTT.

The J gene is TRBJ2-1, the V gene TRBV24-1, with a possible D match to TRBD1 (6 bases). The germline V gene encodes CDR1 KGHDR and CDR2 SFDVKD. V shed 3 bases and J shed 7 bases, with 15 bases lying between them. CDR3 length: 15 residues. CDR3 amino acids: CATSDALGTINEQFF. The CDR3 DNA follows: TGTGCCACCAGTGATGCGCTTGGGACAATTAATGAGCAGTTCTTC.

CDR3 sequence (DNA): TGTGCCAGCAGCGCCGGGGACGGATCACCCCTCACAGATACGCAGTATTTT. It codes for CASSAGDGSPLTDTQYF. The chain carries TRBV9 and TRBJ2-3, with D perhaps TRBD1 or TRBD2 (5 bases each). This CDR3 spans 17 amino acids. The ends were cut back, 3 bases at V and 2 bases at J, with 19 bases in the middle. In germline, CDR1 is SGDLS, CDR2 YYNGEE.

The CDR3: CASSLGSQRQNSYGYTF. The CDR3 region has the DNA TGTGCCAGCAGTCTAGGGTCCCAACGACAGAACTCCTATGGCTACACCTTC. The V and J genes are TRBV13 and TRBJ1-2, with D perhaps matching TRBD1 (5 bases). CDR1 is PRHDT, CDR2 FYEKMQ, per germline (reference sequence). V gave up 6 bases and J gave up 4 bases, with 24 bases separating them. This CDR3 contains 17 residues.

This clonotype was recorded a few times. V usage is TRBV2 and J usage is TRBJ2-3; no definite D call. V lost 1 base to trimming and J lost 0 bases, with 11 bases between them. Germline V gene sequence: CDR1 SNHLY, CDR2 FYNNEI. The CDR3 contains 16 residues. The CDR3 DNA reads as TGTGCCAGCAGTGAAGGGGCTTACACTAGCACAGATACGCAGTATTTT. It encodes CASSEGAYTSTDTQYF. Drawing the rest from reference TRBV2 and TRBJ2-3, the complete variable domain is EPEVTQTPSHQVTQMGQEVILRCVPISNHLYFYWYRQILGQKVEFLVSFYNNEISEKSEIFDDQFSVERPDGSNFTLKIRSTKLEDSAMYFCASSEGAYTSTDTQYFGPGTRLTVL.

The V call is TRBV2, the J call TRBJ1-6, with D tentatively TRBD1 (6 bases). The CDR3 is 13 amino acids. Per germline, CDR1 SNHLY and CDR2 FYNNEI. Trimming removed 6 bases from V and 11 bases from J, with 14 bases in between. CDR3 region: CASRRGSRAPLHF. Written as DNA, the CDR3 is TGTGCCAGCAGGAGGGGGTCCCGGGCACCCCTCCACTTT.

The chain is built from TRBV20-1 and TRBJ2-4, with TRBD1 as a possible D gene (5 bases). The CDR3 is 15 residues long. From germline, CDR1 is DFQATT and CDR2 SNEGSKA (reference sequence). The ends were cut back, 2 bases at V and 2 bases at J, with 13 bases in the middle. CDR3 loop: CSARNPGSSKNIQYF. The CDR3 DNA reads TGCAGTGCTAGAAATCCAGGGTCCTCCAAAAACATTCAGTACTTC.

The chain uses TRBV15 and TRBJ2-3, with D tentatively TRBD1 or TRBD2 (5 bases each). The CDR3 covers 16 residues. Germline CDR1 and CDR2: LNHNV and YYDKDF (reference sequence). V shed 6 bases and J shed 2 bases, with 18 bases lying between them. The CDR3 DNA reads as TGTGCCACCAGTACAGGACTTGAAGGGGACACAGATACGCAGTATTTT. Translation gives CATSTGLEGDTDTQYF.

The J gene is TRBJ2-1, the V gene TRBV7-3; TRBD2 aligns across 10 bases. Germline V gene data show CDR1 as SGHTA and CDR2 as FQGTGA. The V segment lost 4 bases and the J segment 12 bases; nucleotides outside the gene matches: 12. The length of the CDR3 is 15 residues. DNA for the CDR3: TGTGCCAGCAGCTCCACTAGCGGGGTCCTACTAGGGCAGTTCTTC. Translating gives CASSSTSGVLLGQFF.